The 7 T cell receptor beta chains listed next were all sequenced from one sample in a study. Amplification of TRBV12-4/TRBJ1-2 clonotypes used adaptor-ligated barcode primers. TCRdb reprocessed the multiplex PCR reads via MiXCR and lists one record per CDR3 protein. The table shows 960 or so distinct CDR3 sequences, with about 6.3% occurring only once. The source material was naive CD4+ T cells sorted from blood. Subset given: naive CD4+ T cells, CD4+CD45RA+CD25-. These TCRs come from a female donor with breast cancer.

By share, this clonotype ranks as medium-sized. This chain links TRBV12-3 or TRBV12-4 with TRBJ1-2, with TRBD1 as a possible D gene (5 bases). V was cut by 5 bases and J by 0 bases, with 13 bases left in between. The CDR3 has 15 residues. As DNA, the CDR3 is TGTGCCAGCAGTCCACGGGACCGCCCTAACTATGGCTACACCTTC. Translation: CASSPRDRPNYGYTF.

By share of the sample, this clonotype is large. V usage is TRBV12-3 or TRBV12-4 and J usage is TRBJ1-2; D is perhaps TRBD1 (6 bases). The CDR3 totals 14 residues. The V and J ends lost 6 bases and 2 bases respectively, with 13 bases between them. CDR3 bases: TGTGCCAGCAGGGAGACAGGTGGGAACTATGGCTACACCTTC. Its translation: CASRETGGNYGYTF.

By share, this clonotype counts as medium-sized. The genes are TRBV12-3 or TRBV12-4 and TRBJ1-2; D perhaps matches TRBD1 (5 bases). The CDR3 length is 13 residues. With 3 bases removed from V and 4 bases from J, the gap between germline ends came to 9 bases. Here the CDR3 reads CASSLGRIYGYTF. CDR3 DNA sequence: TGTGCCAGCAGTTTGGGACGGATCTATGGCTACACCTTC.

By frequency in the sample, this clonotype is large. The chain uses TRBV12-3 or TRBV12-4 and TRBJ1-2; D gene ambiguous. CDR3 length: 13 residues. V was pared by 8 bases and J by 6 bases, with 16 bases between. The CDR3 protein is CASSDLNLDGYTF. CDR3 in DNA: TGTGCCAGCTCGGACTTAAACCTGGATGGCTACACCTTC.

This clonotype is classed as large. The chain links TRBV12-3 or TRBV12-4 to TRBJ1-2, with D unclear. Trimming shortened V by 6 bases and J by 2 bases, and 7 bases separated the two germline ends. CDR3 length: 12 residues. The CDR3 spells CASSRGNYGYTF. CDR3 bases: TGTGCCAGCAGCCGGGGAAACTATGGCTACACCTTC.

This clonotype is termed large (0.1 to 1%). The gene calls are TRBV12-3 or TRBV12-4 and TRBJ1-2; a weak D match, TRBD1 (5 bases). V lost 5 bases and J lost 4, with 8 bases in between. The CDR3 has 12 amino acids. Written as DNA, the CDR3 is TGTGCCAGCAGTACGACAGTCTATGGCTACACCTTC. Its protein is CASSTTVYGYTF.

This clonotype is judged medium-sized. This chain joins TRBV12-3 or TRBV12-4 and TRBJ1-2; D unclear. Trimming removed 4 bases from V and 4 bases from J, with 13 bases in between. The CDR3 runs 14 residues. CDR3 amino acids: CASSSAAAGYGYTF. CDR3 nucleotide sequence: TGTGCCAGCAGTTCAGCGGCGGCTGGCTATGGCTACACCTTC.